The rows below give T cell receptor beta chains drawn from one sample of a study of molecular identifiers for immune sequencing clone quantification. TCRdb fed the PCR reads into MiXCR, producing one record per CDR3 protein. The sample has some 65,000 distinct CDR3 sequences, about a fifth seen once; the top ten hold roughly 1.6%. Sequenced input: naive CD8+ T cells from blood, with Jurkat cell RNA spiked in. The receptor source for this set is a human donor in good health. Some libraries in this study had Jurkat cell RNA spiked in. The CDR3 runs from the conserved cysteine through the conserved F or W. A D gene is named only where the DNA matches it firmly. A clone size is listed for some rows: how often the clone was seen (once, few, many), or a class if it is expanded.

J: TRBJ1-4; D: .; size: many; V: TRBV18; CDR3: CASSPPMGRDEKLFF; DNA: TGTGCCAGCTCACCACCGATGGGGAGGGATGAAAAACTGTTTTTT
J: TRBJ1-4; D: .; size: .; V: TRBV18; CDR3: CASSPLIDRTTNEKLFF; DNA: TGTGCCAGCTCACCCCTAATCGACAGAACAACTAATGAAAAACTGTTTTTT
J: TRBJ2-5; D: TRBD2; size: many; V: TRBV28; CDR3: CASSFRASGREETQYF; DNA: TGTGCCAGCAGTTTCAGGGCTAGCGGGAGAGAAGAGACCCAGTACTTC
J: TRBJ2-5; D: TRBD2; size: many; V: TRBV27; CDR3: CASSPKTGTRRQETQYF; DNA: TGTGCCAGCAGTCCAAAAACCGGGACTAGGAGACAAGAGACCCAGTACTTC
J: TRBJ2-1; D: .; size: few; V: TRBV6-2/TRBV6-3; CDR3: CASSWARYNEQFF; DNA: TGTGCCAGCAGTTGGGCTAGATACAATGAGCAGTTCTTC
J: TRBJ2-7; D: .; size: many; V: TRBV27; CDR3: CASSLYRDPPNNEQYF; DNA: TGTGCCAGCAGTTTATACCGGGACCCCCCCAATAACGAGCAGTACTTC
J: TRBJ2-1; D: .; size: many; V: TRBV29-1; CDR3: CSVEFRYNEQFF; DNA: TGCAGCGTTGAGTTTCGGTACAATGAGCAGTTCTTC
J: TRBJ2-1; D: .; size: .; V: TRBV24-1; CDR3: CATSDPNEQFF; DNA: TGTGCCACCAGTGATCCTAATGAGCAGTTCTTC
J: TRBJ1-2; D: TRBD1; size: many; V: TRBV29-1; CDR3: CSVAGQGDDGYTF; DNA: TGCAGCGTTGCGGGACAGGGGGACGATGGCTACACCTTC
J: TRBJ1-5; D: .; size: few; V: TRBV10-2; CDR3: CASSGTNQPQHF; DNA: TGCGCCAGCAGTGGGACAAATCAGCCCCAGCATTTT
J: TRBJ2-2; D: TRBD2; size: many; V: TRBV12-3/TRBV12-4; CDR3: CASSSPLGLAVNTGELFF; DNA: TGTGCCAGCAGTTCCCCCCTTGGACTAGCGGTGAACACCGGGGAGCTGTTTTTT
J: TRBJ2-5; D: .; size: .; V: TRBV30; CDR3: CAWLVGPGETQYF; DNA: TGTGCCTGGCTAGTGGGTCCGGGAGAGACCCAGTACTTC